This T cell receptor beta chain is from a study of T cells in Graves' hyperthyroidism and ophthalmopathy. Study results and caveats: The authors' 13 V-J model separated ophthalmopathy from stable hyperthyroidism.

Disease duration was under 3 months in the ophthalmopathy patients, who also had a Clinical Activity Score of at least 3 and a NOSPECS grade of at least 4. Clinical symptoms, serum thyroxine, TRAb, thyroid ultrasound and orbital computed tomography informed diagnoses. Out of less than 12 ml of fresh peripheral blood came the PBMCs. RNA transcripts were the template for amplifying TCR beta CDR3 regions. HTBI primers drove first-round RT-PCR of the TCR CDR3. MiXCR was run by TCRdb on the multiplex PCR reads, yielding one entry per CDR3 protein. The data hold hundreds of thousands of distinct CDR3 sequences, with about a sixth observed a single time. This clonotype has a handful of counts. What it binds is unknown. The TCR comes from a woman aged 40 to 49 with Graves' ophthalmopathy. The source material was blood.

DNA for the CDR3: TGTGCCAGCGCCCTTAGCGGGGTAACCTACGAGCAGTACTTC. This encodes CASALSGVTYEQYF. The V and J genes are TRBV2 and TRBJ2-7; 8 bases fit TRBD2. The junction had 8 bases not matched to a gene; V was cut back by 8 bases and J by 2 bases. This CDR3 spans 14 amino acids. Germline CDR1 SNHLY, CDR2 FYNNEI.